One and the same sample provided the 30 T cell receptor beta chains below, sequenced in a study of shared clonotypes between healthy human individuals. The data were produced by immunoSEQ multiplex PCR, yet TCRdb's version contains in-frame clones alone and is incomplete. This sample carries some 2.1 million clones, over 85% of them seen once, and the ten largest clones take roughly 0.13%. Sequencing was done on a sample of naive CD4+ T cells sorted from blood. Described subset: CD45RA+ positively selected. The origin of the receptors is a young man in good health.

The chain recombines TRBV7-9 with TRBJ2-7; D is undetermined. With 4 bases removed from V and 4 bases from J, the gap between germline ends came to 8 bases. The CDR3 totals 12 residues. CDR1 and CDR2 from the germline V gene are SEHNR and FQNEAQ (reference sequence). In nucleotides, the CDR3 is TGTGCCAGCAGCTCGGAAGGGTACGAGCAGTACTTC. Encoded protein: CASSSEGYEQYF.

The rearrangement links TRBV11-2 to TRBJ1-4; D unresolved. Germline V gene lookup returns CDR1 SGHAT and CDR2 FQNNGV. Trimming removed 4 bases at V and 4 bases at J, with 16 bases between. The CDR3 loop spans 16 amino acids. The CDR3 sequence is CASSSTRGWFNEKLFF. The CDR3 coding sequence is TGTGCCAGCAGCTCCACTAGAGGGTGGTTTAATGAAAAACTGTTTTTT.

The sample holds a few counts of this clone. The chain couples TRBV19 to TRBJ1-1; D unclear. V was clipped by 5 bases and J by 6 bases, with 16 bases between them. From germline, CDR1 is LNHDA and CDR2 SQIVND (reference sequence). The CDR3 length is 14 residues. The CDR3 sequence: CASSWRPVQAEAFF. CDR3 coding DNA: TGTGCCAGTAGTTGGCGGCCTGTCCAGGCTGAAGCTTTCTTT.

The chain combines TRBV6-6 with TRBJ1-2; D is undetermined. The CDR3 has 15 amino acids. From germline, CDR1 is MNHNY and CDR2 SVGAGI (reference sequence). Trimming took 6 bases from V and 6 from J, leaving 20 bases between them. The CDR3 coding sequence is TGTGCCAGCAGCCCCCATACCCTCGTAGGAAATGGCTACACCTTC. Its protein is CASSPHTLVGNGYTF.

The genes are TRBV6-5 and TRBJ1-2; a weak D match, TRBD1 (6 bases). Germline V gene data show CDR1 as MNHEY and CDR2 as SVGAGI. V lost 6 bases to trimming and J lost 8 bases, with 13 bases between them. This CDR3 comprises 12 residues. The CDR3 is CASRAGAGGYTF. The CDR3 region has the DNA TGTGCCAGCAGGGCAGGGGCGGGCGGCTACACCTTC.

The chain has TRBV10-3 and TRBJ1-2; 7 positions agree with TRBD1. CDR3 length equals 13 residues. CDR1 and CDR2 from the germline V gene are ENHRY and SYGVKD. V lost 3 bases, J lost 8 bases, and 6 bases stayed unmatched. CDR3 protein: CAISEDRVSGYTF. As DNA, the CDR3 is TGTGCCATCAGTGAAGACAGGGTGAGCGGCTACACCTTC.

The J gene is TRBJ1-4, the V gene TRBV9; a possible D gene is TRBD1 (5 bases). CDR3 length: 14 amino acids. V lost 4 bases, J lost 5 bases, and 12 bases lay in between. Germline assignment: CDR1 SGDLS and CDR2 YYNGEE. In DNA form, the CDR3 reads TGTGCCAGCAGCCGGTCAGGGATCAATGAAAAACTGTTTTTT. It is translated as CASSRSGINEKLFF.

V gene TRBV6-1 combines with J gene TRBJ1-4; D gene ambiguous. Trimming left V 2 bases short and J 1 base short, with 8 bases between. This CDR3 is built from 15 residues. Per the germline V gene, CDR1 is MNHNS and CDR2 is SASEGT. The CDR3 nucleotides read TGTGCCAGCAGTGAACGGGCGGGAACTAATGAAAAACTGTTTTTT. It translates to CASSERAGTNEKLFF.

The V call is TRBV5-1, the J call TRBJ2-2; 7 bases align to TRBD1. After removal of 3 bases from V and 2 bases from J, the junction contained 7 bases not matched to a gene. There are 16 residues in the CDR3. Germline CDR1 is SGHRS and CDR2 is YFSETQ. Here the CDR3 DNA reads TGCGCCAGCAGCTCCCTTGGGACAGTTAACACCGGGGAGCTGTTTTTT. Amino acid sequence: CASSSLGTVNTGELFF. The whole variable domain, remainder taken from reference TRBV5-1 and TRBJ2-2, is KAGVTQTPRYLIKTRGQQVTLSCSPISGHRSVSWYQQTPGQGLQFLFEYFSETQRNKGNFPGRFSGRQFSNSRSEMNVSTLELGDSALYLCASSSLGTVNTGELFFGEGSRLTVL.

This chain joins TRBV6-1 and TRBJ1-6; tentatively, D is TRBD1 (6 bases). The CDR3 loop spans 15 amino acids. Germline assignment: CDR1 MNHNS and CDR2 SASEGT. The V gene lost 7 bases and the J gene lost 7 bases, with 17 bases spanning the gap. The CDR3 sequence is CASNRGGDRNSPLHF. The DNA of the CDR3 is TGTGCCAGCAATCGAGGTGGAGACAGGAATTCACCCCTCCACTTT.

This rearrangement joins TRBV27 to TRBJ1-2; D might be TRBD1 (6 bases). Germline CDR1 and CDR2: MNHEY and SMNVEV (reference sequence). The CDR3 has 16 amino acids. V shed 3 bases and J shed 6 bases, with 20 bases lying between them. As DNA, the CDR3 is TGTGCCAGCAGTTTGTCTTGGGCAGGTGGGACAAATGGCTACACCTTC. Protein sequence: CASSLSWAGGTNGYTF.

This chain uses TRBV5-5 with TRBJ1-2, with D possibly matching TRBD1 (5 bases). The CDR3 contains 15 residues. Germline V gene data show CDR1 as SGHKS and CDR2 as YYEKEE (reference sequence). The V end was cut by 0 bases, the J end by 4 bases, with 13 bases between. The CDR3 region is CASSLVQGPLYGYTF. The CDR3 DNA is TGTGCCAGCAGCTTGGTGCAGGGCCCACTCTATGGCTACACCTTC.

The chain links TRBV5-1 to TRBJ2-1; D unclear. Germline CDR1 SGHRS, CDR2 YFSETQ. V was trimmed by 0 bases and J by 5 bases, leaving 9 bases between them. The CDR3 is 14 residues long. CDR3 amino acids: CASSLGQSNNEQFF. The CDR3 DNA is TGCGCCAGCAGCTTGGGCCAGTCAAACAATGAGCAGTTCTTC.

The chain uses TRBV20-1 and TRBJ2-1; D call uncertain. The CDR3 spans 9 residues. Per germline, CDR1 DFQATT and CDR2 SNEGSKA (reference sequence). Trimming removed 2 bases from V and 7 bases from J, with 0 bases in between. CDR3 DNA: TGCAGTGCTAGAAATGAGCAGTTCTTC. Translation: CSARNEQFF.

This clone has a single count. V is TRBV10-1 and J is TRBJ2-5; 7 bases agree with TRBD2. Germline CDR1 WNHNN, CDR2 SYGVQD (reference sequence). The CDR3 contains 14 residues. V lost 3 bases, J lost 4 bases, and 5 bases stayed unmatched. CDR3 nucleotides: TGCGCCAGCAGTGAAGGCGGGAGCCGAGAGACCCAGTACTTC. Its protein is CASSEGGSRETQYF.

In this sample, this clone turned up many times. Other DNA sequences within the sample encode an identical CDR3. The CDR3 loop is CAISEGTSGRYEQYF. CDR3 in DNA: TGTGCCATCAGTGAGGGGACTAGCGGCCGCTACGAGCAGTACTTC. V gene TRBV10-3 combines with J gene TRBJ2-7; 11 nucleotides match TRBD2. J lost 3 bases, V lost 2 bases, and 3 bases had no gene match. CDR1 and CDR2 from the germline V gene are ENHRY and SYGVKD. The CDR3 covers 15 residues.

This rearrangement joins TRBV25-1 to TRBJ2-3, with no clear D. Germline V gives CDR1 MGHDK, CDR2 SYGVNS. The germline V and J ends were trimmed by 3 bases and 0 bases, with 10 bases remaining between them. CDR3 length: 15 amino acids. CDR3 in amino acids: CASSEARPSTDTQYF. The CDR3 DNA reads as TGTGCCAGCAGTGAGGCCAGGCCAAGCACAGATACGCAGTATTTT.

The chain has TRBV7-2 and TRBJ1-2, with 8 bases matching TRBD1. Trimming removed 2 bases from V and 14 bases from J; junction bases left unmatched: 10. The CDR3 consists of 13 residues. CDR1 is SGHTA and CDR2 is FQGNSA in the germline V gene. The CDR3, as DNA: TGTGCCAGCAGCTTAAATTCCCAGGGGGCGCGTACCTTC. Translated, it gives CASSLNSQGARTF.

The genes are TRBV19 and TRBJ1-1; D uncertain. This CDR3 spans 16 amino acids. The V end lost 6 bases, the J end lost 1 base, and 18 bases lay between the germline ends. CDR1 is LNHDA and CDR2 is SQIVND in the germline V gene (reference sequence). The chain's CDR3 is CASRGIHPNTNTEAFF. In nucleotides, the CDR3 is TGTGCCAGTAGGGGAATCCACCCGAACACGAACACTGAAGCTTTCTTT.

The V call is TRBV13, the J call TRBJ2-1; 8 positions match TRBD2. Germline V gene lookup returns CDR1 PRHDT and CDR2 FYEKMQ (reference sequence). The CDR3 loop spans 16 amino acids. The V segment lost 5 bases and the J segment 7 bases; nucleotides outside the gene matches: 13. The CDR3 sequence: CASSPELAAPRNEQFF. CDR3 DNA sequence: TGTGCCAGCAGCCCAGAACTAGCGGCTCCGCGGAATGAGCAGTTCTTC. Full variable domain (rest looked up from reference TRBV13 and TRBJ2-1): AAGVIQSPRHLIKEKRETATLKCYPIPRHDTVYWYQQGPGQDPQFLISFYEKMQSDKGSIPDRFSAQQFSDYHSELNMSSLELGDSALYFCASSPELAAPRNEQFFGPGTRLTVL.

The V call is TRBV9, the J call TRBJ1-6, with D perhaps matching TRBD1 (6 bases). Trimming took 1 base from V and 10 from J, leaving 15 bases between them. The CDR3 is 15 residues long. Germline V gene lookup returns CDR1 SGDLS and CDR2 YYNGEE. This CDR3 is CASSVNPGADSPLHF. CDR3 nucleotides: TGTGCCAGCAGCGTAAACCCAGGGGCGGACTCACCCCTCCACTTT.

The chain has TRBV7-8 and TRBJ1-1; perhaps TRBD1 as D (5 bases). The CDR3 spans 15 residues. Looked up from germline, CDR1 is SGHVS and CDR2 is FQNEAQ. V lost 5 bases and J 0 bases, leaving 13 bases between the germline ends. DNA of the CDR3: TGTGCCAGCAGCACCCGGGACCTCATGAACACTGAAGCTTTCTTT. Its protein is CASSTRDLMNTEAFF. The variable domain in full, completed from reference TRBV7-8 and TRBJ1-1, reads GAGVSQSPRYKVAKRGQDVALRCDPISGHVSLFWYQQALGQGPEFLTYFQNEAQLDKSGLPSDRFFAERPEGSVSTLKIQRTQQEDSAVYLCASSTRDLMNTEAFFGQGTRLTVV.

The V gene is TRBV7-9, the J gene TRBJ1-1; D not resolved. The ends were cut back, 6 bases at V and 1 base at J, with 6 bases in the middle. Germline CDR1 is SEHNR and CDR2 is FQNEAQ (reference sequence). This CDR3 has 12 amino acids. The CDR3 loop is CASSRANTEAFF. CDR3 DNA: TGTGCCAGCAGTCGAGCGAACACTGAAGCTTTCTTT.

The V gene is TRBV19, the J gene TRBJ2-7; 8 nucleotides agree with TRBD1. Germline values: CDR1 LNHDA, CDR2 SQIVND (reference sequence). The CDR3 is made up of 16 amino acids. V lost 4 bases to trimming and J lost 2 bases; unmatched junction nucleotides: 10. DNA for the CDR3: TGTGCCAGTAGTAGCACAGGGGGGAAAAATCCCTACGAGCAGTACTTC. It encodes CASSSTGGKNPYEQYF.

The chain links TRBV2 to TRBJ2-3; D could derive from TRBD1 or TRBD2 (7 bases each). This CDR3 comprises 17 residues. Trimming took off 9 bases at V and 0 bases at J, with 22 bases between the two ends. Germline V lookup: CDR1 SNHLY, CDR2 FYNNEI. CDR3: CARQGRTRTLSTDTQYF. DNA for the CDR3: TGTGCCAGACAGGGGCGGACTAGAACCCTGAGCACAGATACGCAGTATTTT.

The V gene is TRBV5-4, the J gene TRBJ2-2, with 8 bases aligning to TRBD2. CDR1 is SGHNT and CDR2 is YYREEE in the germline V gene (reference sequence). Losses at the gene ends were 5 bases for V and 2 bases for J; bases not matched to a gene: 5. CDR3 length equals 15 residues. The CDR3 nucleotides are TGTGCCAGCAGAGAGGGACTAGGTAACACCGGGGAGCTGTTTTTT. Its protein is CASREGLGNTGELFF.

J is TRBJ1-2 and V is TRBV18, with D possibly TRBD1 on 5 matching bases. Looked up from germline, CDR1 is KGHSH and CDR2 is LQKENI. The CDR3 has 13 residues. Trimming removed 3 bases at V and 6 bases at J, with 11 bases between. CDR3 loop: CASSPWGNHGYTF. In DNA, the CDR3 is TGTGCCAGCTCACCTTGGGGGAATCATGGCTACACCTTC.

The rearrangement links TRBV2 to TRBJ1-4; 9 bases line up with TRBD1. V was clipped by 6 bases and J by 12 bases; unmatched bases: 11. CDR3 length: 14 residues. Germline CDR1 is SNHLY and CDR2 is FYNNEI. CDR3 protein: CASRIPGQGSELFF. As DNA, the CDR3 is TGTGCCAGCAGAATCCCGGGACAGGGATCGGAACTGTTTTTT.

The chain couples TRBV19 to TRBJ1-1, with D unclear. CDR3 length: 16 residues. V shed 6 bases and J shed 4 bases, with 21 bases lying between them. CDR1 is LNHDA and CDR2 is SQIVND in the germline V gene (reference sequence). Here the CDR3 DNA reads TGTGCCAGTAGATCTGGACGGGTCTCCTCCTCCACTGAAGCTTTCTTT. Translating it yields CASRSGRVSSSTEAFF.

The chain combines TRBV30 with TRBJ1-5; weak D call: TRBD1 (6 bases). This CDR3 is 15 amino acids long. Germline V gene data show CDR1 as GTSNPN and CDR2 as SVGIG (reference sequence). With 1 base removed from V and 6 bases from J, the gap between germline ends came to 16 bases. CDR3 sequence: CAWSAQQGGGQPQHF. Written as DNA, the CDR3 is TGTGCCTGGAGTGCCCAACAGGGTGGGGGTCAGCCCCAGCATTTT.